This TCR beta chain was documented in a study of blood T cell repertoires in COVID-19. About the research overall: Samples came from the United States, Italy and Spain, spanning acute and convalescent COVID-19. PBMCs, B-cell-depleted T cells, or T cells were the source of the cDNA or gDNA that made up the material.

Original methodology: Nucleated cell counts were estimated from reference gene primer amplification. Method: immunoSEQ multiplex PCR; TCRdb's copy keeps in-frame clones and lacks some. V, J and clone size were drawn from that table, and D and trimming were deduced from the DNA. The repertoire has 210,000 or so clones, 84% of them found once; the top ten carry 7.8%. This CDR3 spans 13 amino acids. Trimming removed 4 bases from V and 3 bases from J, with 9 bases in between. The germline V gene encodes CDR1 SGHNT and CDR2 YENEEA. This clonotype was sampled from an elderly woman with COVID-19, enrolled during active disease. This chain joins TRBV11-3 and TRBJ1-1; D is undetermined. The sample consisted of peripheral blood. CDR3 region: CASSYEGDTEAFF. DNA of the CDR3: TGTGCCAGCAGCTATGAGGGAGACACTGAAGCTTTCTTT.